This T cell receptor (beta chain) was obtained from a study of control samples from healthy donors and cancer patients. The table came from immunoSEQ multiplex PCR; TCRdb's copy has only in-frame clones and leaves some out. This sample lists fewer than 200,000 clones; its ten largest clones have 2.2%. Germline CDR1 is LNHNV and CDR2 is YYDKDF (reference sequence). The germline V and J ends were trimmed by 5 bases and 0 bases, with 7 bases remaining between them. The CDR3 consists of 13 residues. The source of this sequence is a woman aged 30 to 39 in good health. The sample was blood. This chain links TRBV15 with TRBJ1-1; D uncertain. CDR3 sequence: CATSSAVNTEAFF. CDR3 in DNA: TGTGCCACCAGCTCCGCCGTGAACACTGAAGCTTTCTTT. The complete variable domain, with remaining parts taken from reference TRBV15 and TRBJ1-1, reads DAMVIQNPRYQVTQFGKPVTLSCSQTLNHNVMYWYQQKSSQAPKLLFHYYDKDFNNEADTPDNFQSRRPNTSFCFLDIRSPGLGDTAMYLCATSSAVNTEAFFGQGTRLTVV.